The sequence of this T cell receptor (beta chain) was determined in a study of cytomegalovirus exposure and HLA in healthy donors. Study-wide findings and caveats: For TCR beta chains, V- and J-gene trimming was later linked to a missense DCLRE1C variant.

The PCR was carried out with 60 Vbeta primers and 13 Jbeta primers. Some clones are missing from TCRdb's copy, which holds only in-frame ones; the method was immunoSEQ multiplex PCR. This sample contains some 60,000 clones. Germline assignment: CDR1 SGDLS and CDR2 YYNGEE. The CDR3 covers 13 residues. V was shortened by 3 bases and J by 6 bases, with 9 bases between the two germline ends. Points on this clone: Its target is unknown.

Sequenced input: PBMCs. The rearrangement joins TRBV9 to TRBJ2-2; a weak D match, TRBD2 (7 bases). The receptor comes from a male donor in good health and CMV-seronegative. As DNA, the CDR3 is TGTGCCAGCAGCGGAGGGGGGGCCGGGGAGCTGTTTTTT. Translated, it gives CASSGGGAGELFF.